This TCR beta chain comes out of a study of blood T cell repertoires in COVID-19 (dated by TCRdb to about 2020). Background on the whole study: Samples from collaborators originated in the United States, Italy and Spain and spanned both the acute and convalescent phases of COVID-19. The samples were drawn from the first 160 participants of the ongoing ImmuneRACE study and from 1,254 subjects provided by 6 global collaborators. The material from the prospective study consisted of cDNA or gDNA derived from T cells, B-cell-depleted T cells, or PBMCs. Nearly every sample came with metadata listing a de-identified subject ID, COVID-19 status, age in years and sex. Deeply sampled blood TCRbeta repertoires from subjects exposed to, actively infected with, or recovered from COVID-19 were included in the dataset. The repertoires were released in a freely available public database intended as a resource for research on the immune response to SARS-CoV-2. Where HLA class I and class II types were available, the types were taken from metadata supplied by the sample provider, not from assay-based typing.

Study-level results and caveats: Clinical and demographic metadata were provided uncurated, with the amount varying by source and participant.

The CDR3 spans 12 residues, from the cysteine through the phenylalanine. The only DNA kept is the CDR3, 36 bases in frame from the first base. V is pared back by 3 bases and J by 6 bases, with 8 bases lying between the germline termini. Whole blood was collected in K2EDTA tubes by collaborating institutions according to the institutions' own protocols. For TCRbeta analysis, collaborator samples were shipped as frozen whole blood, as isolated PBMCs, or as DNA extracted from either sample type. TCRbeta CDR3 regions were amplified from genomic DNA by means of the immunoSEQ Assay, a bias-controlled multiplex PCR. In the paper's pipeline: Within the assay, amplification of reference gene primers was used to estimate how many nucleated cells each sample contained. To quantify the absolute abundance of each unique TCRbeta CDR3 rearrangement, sequence reads were collapsed and filtered. For each sample, productive Simpson clonality was calculated as the square root of Simpson's diversity index across productive rearrangements. This immuneACCESS table, as held by TCRdb, lists in-frame sequences with V and J called but not all clones. Of the missing ones, under half trace to an unresolved V gene in checked studies; the others have no known cause. Clone size and the V and J calls come from that table; the DNA yielded D and trimming. The sample yields about 59,000 clones; more than 60% were counted once. The ten largest account for around 19% of the sample.

Note on this clone: Its recognized antigen is unknown. Within one base of it there is no much larger clone, and no base qualities were kept.

In this chain, TRBV12-3 or TRBV12-4 is recombined with TRBJ1-2; the D gene cannot be named for sure. The TCR originated in a woman between 45 and 65 years old with active or convalescent COVID-19. The sample comprised peripheral blood. The CDR3 sequence is CASSLGENGYTF. Read as DNA, the sequence is TGTGCCAGCAGTTTGGGAGAGAATGGCTACACCTTC.